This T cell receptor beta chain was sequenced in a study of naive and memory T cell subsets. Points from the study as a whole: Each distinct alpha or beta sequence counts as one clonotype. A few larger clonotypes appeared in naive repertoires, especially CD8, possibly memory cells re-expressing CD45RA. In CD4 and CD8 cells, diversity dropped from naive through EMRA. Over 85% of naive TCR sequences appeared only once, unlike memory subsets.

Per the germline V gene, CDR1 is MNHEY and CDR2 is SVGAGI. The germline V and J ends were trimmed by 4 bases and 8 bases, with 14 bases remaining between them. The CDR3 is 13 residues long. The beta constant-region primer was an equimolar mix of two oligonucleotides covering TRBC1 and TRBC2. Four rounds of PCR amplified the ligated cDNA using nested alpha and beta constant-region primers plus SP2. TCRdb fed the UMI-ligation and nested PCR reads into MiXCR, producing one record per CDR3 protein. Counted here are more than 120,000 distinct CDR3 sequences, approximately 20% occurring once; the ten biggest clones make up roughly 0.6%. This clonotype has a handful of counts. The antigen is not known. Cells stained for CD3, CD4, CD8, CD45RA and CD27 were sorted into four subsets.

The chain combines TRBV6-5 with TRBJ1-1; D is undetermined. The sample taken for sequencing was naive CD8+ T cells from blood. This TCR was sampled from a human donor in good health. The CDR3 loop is CASSFNIQEEAFF. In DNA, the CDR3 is TGTGCCAGCAGTTTCAACATCCAAGAGGAAGCTTTCTTT.